This T cell receptor beta chain stems from a study of CD8 T cells in Susac syndrome. The CDR3 totals 13 residues. V shed 4 bases and J 3 bases; nucleotides not matched to a gene: 2. Germline assignment: CDR1 MNHEY and CDR2 SVGAGI. Reverse transcription of 0.5 to 1 ug RNA used random hexamers. By means of immunoSEQ multiplex PCR, TCR beta CDR3 spanning 54 Vbeta and 13 Jbeta underwent amplification. MiXCR, applied by TCRdb to the immunoSEQ multiplex PCR reads, yields one record per CDR3 protein. This sample has around 150,000 distinct CDR3 sequences, with roughly 95% found just once. The sample was CD4+ T cells from PBMCs. This chain links TRBV6-5 with TRBJ1-1; 7 bases map to TRBD1. The receptor comes from a human donor with multiple sclerosis. Written as DNA, the CDR3 is TGTGCCAGCAGTTTCGACAGGGACACTGAAGCTTTCTTT. This gives the protein CASSFDRDTEAFF.